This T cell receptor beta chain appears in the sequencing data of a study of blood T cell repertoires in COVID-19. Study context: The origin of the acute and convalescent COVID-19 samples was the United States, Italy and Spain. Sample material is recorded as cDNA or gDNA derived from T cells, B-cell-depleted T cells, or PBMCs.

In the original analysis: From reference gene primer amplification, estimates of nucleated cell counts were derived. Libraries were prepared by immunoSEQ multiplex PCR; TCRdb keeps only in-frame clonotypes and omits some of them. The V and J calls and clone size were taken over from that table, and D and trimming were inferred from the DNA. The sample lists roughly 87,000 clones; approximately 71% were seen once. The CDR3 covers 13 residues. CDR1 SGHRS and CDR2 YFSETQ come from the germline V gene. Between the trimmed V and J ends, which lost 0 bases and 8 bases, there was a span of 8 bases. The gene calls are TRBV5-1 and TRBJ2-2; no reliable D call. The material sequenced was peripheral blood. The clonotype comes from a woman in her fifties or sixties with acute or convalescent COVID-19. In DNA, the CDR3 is TGCGCCAGCAGCTTGGTCATCACAGGGGAGCTGTTTTTT. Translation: CASSLVITGELFF.